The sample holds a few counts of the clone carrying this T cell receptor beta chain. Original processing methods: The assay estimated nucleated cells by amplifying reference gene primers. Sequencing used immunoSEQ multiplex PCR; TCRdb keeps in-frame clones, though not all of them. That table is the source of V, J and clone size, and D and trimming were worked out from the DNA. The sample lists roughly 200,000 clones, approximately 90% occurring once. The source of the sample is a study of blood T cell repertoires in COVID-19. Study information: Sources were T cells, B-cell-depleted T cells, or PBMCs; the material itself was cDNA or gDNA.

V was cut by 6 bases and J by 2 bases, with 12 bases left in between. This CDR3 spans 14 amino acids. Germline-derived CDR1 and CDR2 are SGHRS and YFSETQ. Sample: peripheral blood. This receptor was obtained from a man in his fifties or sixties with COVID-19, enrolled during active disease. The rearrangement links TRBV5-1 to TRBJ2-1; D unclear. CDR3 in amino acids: CASTFERTYNEQFF. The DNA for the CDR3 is TGCGCCAGCACCTTCGAGAGGACCTACAATGAGCAGTTCTTC.